The count of the clone carrying this T cell receptor beta chain is one. The antigen is unknown. The sample belongs to a study of T cell clones after liver transplantation. About the study: Samples came from ITN030ST, which attempted immunosuppression withdrawal within 2 years of liver transplantation. Graft-donor-reactive sequences were compared with third-party-reactive TCRbeta sequences from pre-transplant mixed lymphocyte reactions. Subjects received no induction therapy and standard immunosuppression until randomization at 12-24 months post-transplant. Findings and caveats of the study: Donor-reactive sequences fell more than third party-reactive ones, suggesting partial deletion.

V dropped 4 bases and J dropped 4 bases, with 16 bases sitting between them. This CDR3 has 15 residues. Germline lookup yields CDR1 SGHRS and CDR2 YFSETQ. The data were produced by immunoSEQ multiplex PCR, yet TCRdb's version contains in-frame clones alone and is incomplete. Of roughly 100,000 clones listed, around four fifths are singletons. The chain combines TRBV5-1 with TRBJ2-3; no definite D call. The material was CD4+ T cells from blood, obtained before liver transplant. This TCR was sampled from a human donor who received a liver transplant. In DNA, the CDR3 is TGCGCCAGCAGCCCTGGTAGTTTCGAGGCAGATACGCAGTATTTT. Protein: CASSPGSFEADTQYF.